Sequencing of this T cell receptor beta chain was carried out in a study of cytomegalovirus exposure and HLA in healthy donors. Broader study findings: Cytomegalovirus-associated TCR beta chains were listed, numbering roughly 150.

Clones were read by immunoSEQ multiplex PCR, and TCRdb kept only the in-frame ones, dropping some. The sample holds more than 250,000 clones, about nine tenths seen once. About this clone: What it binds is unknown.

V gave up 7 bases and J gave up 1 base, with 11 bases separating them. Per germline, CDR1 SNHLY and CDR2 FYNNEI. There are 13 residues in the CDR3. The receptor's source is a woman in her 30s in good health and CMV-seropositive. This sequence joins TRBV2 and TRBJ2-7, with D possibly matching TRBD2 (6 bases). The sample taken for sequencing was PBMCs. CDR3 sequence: CASTEGTSYEQYF. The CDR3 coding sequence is TGTGCCAGCACCGAGGGGACTTCCTACGAGCAGTACTTC.